Presented here are 9 T cell receptor beta chains from one specimen sequenced in a study of technical replicates of blood from a handful of donors. TCRdb's table, derived via immunoSEQ multiplex PCR, lists solely in-frame clones and lacks some. The data contain about 83,000 clones, 96% of them singletons. Sample: T cells isolated from PBMCs. The receptors shown here come from a human donor in good health.

In DNA, the CDR3 is TGTGCCAGCAGCGCGGACTATGGCTACACCTTC. Encoded protein: CASSADYGYTF. The chain employs TRBV5-4 and TRBJ1-2, with D hard to call. This CDR3 is 11 amino acids long. V lost 4 bases and J 3 bases, leaving 4 bases between the germline ends. Per the germline V gene, CDR1 is SGHNT and CDR2 is YYREEE (reference sequence).

This chain uses TRBV27 with TRBJ2-2, with D maybe TRBD2 (5 bases). The CDR3 contains 17 residues. In germline, CDR1 is MNHEY, CDR2 SMNVEV (reference sequence). The V and J ends lost 4 bases and 4 bases respectively, with 19 bases between them. The CDR3 DNA follows: TGTGCCAGCAGTTCACTACTAGAGATAAAACTCACCGGGGAGCTGTTTTTT. Encoded protein: CASSSLLEIKLTGELFF.

The chain joins TRBV6-6 to TRBJ2-1; TRBD2 agrees at 7 bases. The CDR3 loop spans 16 amino acids. The germline CDR1 and CDR2 sequences are MNHNY and SVGAGI (reference sequence). Trimming removed 4 bases from V and 5 bases from J; junction bases left unmatched: 11. The DNA of the CDR3 is TGTGCCAGCAGTTCCAATCCCCTCCTAGCGGACAATGAGCAGTTCTTC. Translating gives CASSSNPLLADNEQFF.

Written as DNA, the CDR3 is TGTGCCAGCAGACCTTTGAGGGTAGCGGGACACTCCTACAATGAGCAGTTCTTC. Translating gives CASRPLRVAGHSYNEQFF. The chain has TRBV27 and TRBJ2-1, with 8 bases lining up with TRBD2. Germline V gene data show CDR1 as MNHEY and CDR2 as SMNVEV (reference sequence). This CDR3 comprises 18 residues. J was trimmed by 0 bases and V by 6 bases; bases with no gene match: 13.

The chain uses TRBV5-1 and TRBJ2-2; 11 bases line up with TRBD2. CDR3 length equals 16 residues. Germline CDR1 reads SGHRS; CDR2 reads YFSETQ. Trimming removed 4 bases from V and 1 base from J; junction bases left unmatched: 3. The CDR3 DNA reads TGCGCCAGCAGCACCCTAGCGGGAGGGAACACCGGGGAGCTGTTTTTT. The encoded protein is CASSTLAGGNTGELFF.

This clone was counted once. This chain connects TRBV29-1 to TRBJ2-7; TRBD1 aligns across 8 bases. V shed 6 bases and J 0 bases; nucleotides not matched to a gene: 7. Germline V gives CDR1 SQVTM, CDR2 ANQGSEA. CDR3 size: 14 residues. CDR3 amino acids: CSVEPGQGSYEQYF. In DNA, the CDR3 is TGCAGCGTGGAGCCTGGACAGGGCTCCTACGAGCAGTACTTC.

The rearrangement joins TRBV10-3 to TRBJ2-1, with 7 bases fitting TRBD1. Germline values: CDR1 ENHRY, CDR2 SYGVKD. CDR3 size: 16 residues. J lost 3 bases, V lost 0 bases, and 5 bases had no gene match. For the CDR3, the DNA is TGTGCCATCAGTGAGTCGACAGGGAGTCGCTACAATGAGCAGTTCTTC. Its translation is CAISESTGSRYNEQFF.

This clone was seen a single time. The rearrangement joins TRBV29-1 to TRBJ2-1, with D perhaps matching TRBD2 (7 bases). The CDR3 has 14 residues. Per germline, CDR1 SQVTM and CDR2 ANQGSEA. V was shortened by 4 bases and J by 10 bases, with 20 bases between the two germline ends. The CDR3 DNA sequence: TGCAGCGTTGGGGGGGCTAGCTGGGGGGGAGAGCAGTTCTTC. Protein product: CSVGGASWGGEQFF.

This rearrangement joins TRBV29-1 to TRBJ2-2, with D possibly being TRBD2 (6 bases). Germline CDR1 and CDR2: SQVTM and ANQGSEA. This CDR3 comprises 14 residues. Trimming took off 3 bases at V and 6 bases at J, with 14 bases between the two ends. The CDR3 sequence: CSVERDLNAGELFF. The CDR3 DNA reads as TGCAGCGTTGAGAGGGACTTAAACGCCGGGGAGCTGTTTTTT.